This T cell receptor (beta chain) was obtained from a study of blood T cells in healthy people across ages. This clonotype has only a few counts. What it binds is not known. Individuals who donated were healthy Caucasians from Russia aged roughly 6 to 95. The draw of peripheral blood yielded about 10 milliliters from each donor. At least 7 million PBMCs were isolated per sample. Study-level results: In long-lived donors, naive CD4+ cell counts and diversity exceeded those of aged donors.

The second PCR ran about 6 to 11 cycles with a sample-barcoded 5' primer and J-beta primers. TCRdb passed the 5' RACE reads through MiXCR, listing each CDR3 protein once. Here the sample spans under 800,000 distinct CDR3 sequences, under 25% being singletons. The V gene's germline CDR1 is SEHNR and CDR2 FQNEAQ (reference sequence). The CDR3 length is 18 residues. V shed 5 bases and J 4 bases; nucleotides not matched to a gene: 15. The clonotype comes from a man between 65 and 80 years old in good health. What was sequenced was blood. This chain connects TRBV7-9 to TRBJ2-3; 10 nucleotides agree with TRBD2. The CDR3 region is CASSRPSGSTRNADTQYF. The CDR3 nucleotides are TGTGCCAGCAGCAGGCCTAGCGGGAGTACTCGAAACGCAGATACGCAGTATTTT.